The rows below give T cell receptor beta chains drawn from one sample of a study of blood T cell repertoires in COVID-19. Here immunoSEQ multiplex PCR was the method, and the copy in TCRdb shows in-frame clones only, minus some. The sample contains a few hundred thousand clones, 85% to 90% of which appear only once. Sequences were obtained from peripheral blood. The receptors here all came from a man aged 18-30 years with COVID-19, enrolled during active disease. The CDR3 runs from the conserved cysteine through the conserved F or W. The order of the fields is V gene, CDR3 length, clone size, D gene, J gene, CDR3 protein, CDR3 DNA. A D gene is named only where the DNA matches it firmly. Clone size is shown for a subset of rows, as once, few, many or a class of expanded clone.

V gene: TRBV4-1; CDR3 length: 16; clone size: .; D gene: .; J gene: TRBJ2-2; CDR3 protein: CASSQVPAANTGELFF; CDR3 DNA: TGCGCCAGCAGCCAAGTTCCCGCAGCGAACACCGGGGAGCTGTTTTTT
V gene: TRBV7-9; CDR3 length: 13; clone size: .; D gene: TRBD1; J gene: TRBJ1-4; CDR3 protein: CASSRDRSEKLFF; CDR3 DNA: TGTGCCAGCAGCCGGGACAGGAGTGAAAAACTGTTTTTT
V gene: TRBV11-2; CDR3 length: 13; clone size: .; D gene: .; J gene: TRBJ2-1; CDR3 protein: CASSSYRSDEQFF; CDR3 DNA: TGTGCCAGCAGCTCATACCGGAGTGATGAGCAGTTCTTC
V gene: TRBV7-9; CDR3 length: 15; clone size: .; D gene: .; J gene: TRBJ2-2; CDR3 protein: CASSFPRENTGELFF; CDR3 DNA: TGTGCCAGCAGCTTCCCCAGGGAGAACACCGGGGAGCTGTTTTTT
V gene: TRBV15; CDR3 length: 16; clone size: once; D gene: TRBD2; J gene: TRBJ2-3; CDR3 protein: CATSRGLAGVSDTQYF; CDR3 DNA: TGTGCCACCAGCAGGGGACTAGCGGGAGTGTCAGATACGCAGTATTTT
V gene: TRBV10-2; CDR3 length: 15; clone size: .; D gene: .; J gene: TRBJ1-5; CDR3 protein: CASSEISGVNQPQHF; CDR3 DNA: TGCGCCAGCAGTGAGATCTCAGGGGTCAATCAGCCCCAGCATTTT
V gene: TRBV6-5; CDR3 length: 16; clone size: once; D gene: TRBD1; J gene: TRBJ2-2; CDR3 protein: CASSSSGTGKAGELFF; CDR3 DNA: TGTGCCAGCAGTTCCTCCGGGACAGGGAAAGCCGGGGAGCTGTTTTTT
V gene: TRBV7-9; CDR3 length: 14; clone size: .; D gene: .; J gene: TRBJ2-2; CDR3 protein: CASSRGQNTGELFF; CDR3 DNA: TGTGCCAGCAGCCGAGGACAGAACACCGGGGAGCTGTTTTTT
V gene: TRBV9; CDR3 length: 13; clone size: .; D gene: .; J gene: TRBJ2-3; CDR3 protein: CASSVVQGDTQYF; CDR3 DNA: TGTGCCAGCAGCGTAGTTCAGGGGGATACGCAGTATTTT
V gene: TRBV27; CDR3 length: 14; clone size: .; D gene: TRBD1; J gene: TRBJ2-1; CDR3 protein: CASSLPTGGNEQFF; CDR3 DNA: TGTGCCAGCAGTTTACCGACAGGGGGCAATGAGCAGTTCTTC
V gene: TRBV18; CDR3 length: 15; clone size: .; D gene: TRBD2; J gene: TRBJ2-1; CDR3 protein: CASSPPSGGGNEQFF; CDR3 DNA: TGTGCCAGCTCACCACCGAGCGGGGGGGGGAATGAGCAGTTCTTC
V gene: TRBV7-6; CDR3 length: 15; clone size: .; D gene: .; J gene: TRBJ1-1; CDR3 protein: CASSQETGRVTEAFF; CDR3 DNA: TGTGCCAGCAGCCAAGAGACAGGACGTGTCACTGAAGCTTTCTTT
V gene: TRBV19; CDR3 length: 16; clone size: .; D gene: .; J gene: TRBJ2-7; CDR3 protein: CASSIVAGTHGDEQYF; CDR3 DNA: TGTGCCAGTAGTATAGTGGCGGGAACCCATGGGGACGAGCAGTACTTC
V gene: TRBV11-2; CDR3 length: 15; clone size: .; D gene: TRBD1; J gene: TRBJ1-5; CDR3 protein: CASSRGQGGNQPQHF; CDR3 DNA: TGTGCCAGCAGCCGGGGACAGGGGGGCAATCAGCCCCAGCATTTT
V gene: TRBV5-5; CDR3 length: 15; clone size: once; D gene: TRBD1; J gene: TRBJ2-4; CDR3 protein: CASSFHQGARDIQYF; CDR3 DNA: TGTGCCAGCAGCTTTCATCAGGGGGCTCGGGACATTCAGTACTTC
V gene: TRBV5-1; CDR3 length: 13; clone size: once; D gene: .; J gene: TRBJ1-2; CDR3 protein: CASSPPRGYGYTF; CDR3 DNA: TGCGCCAGCAGCCCCCCCAGAGGGTATGGCTACACCTTC
V gene: TRBV4-2; CDR3 length: 16; clone size: .; D gene: .; J gene: TRBJ2-7; CDR3 protein: CASSQVVRGRLYEQYF; CDR3 DNA: TGTGCCAGCAGCCAAGTAGTCAGGGGACGTTTGTACGAGCAGTACTTC
V gene: TRBV2; CDR3 length: 15; clone size: .; D gene: TRBD2; J gene: TRBJ2-7; CDR3 protein: CASRGLADSSYEQYF; CDR3 DNA: TGTGCCAGCAGGGGACTAGCGGACAGCTCCTACGAGCAGTACTTC
V gene: TRBV27; CDR3 length: 12; clone size: .; D gene: .; J gene: TRBJ2-3; CDR3 protein: CASSPYTDTQYF; CDR3 DNA: TGTGCCAGCAGTCCCTACACAGATACGCAGTATTTT
V gene: TRBV7-3; CDR3 length: 15; clone size: .; D gene: .; J gene: TRBJ2-3; CDR3 protein: CASSLTANVADTQYF; CDR3 DNA: TGTGCCAGCAGCTTAACCGCCAACGTAGCCGATACGCAGTATTTT
V gene: TRBV2; CDR3 length: 15; clone size: .; D gene: TRBD2; J gene: TRBJ2-2; CDR3 protein: CASSDRLAGSGELFF; CDR3 DNA: TGTGCCAGCAGTGACAGGCTAGCGGGAAGCGGGGAGCTGTTTTTT
V gene: TRBV10-1; CDR3 length: 14; clone size: .; D gene: TRBD2; J gene: TRBJ2-2; CDR3 protein: CATRREGTNGELFF; CDR3 DNA: TGCGCCACCCGAAGGGAGGGTACGAACGGGGAGCTGTTTTTT
V gene: TRBV6-5; CDR3 length: 12; clone size: .; D gene: .; J gene: TRBJ1-6; CDR3 protein: CASSYSRGPLHF; CDR3 DNA: TGTGCCAGCAGTTACTCCAGAGGACCCCTCCACTTT
V gene: TRBV14; CDR3 length: 15; clone size: .; D gene: .; J gene: TRBJ2-1; CDR3 protein: CASSLSGSSYNEQFF; CDR3 DNA: TGTGCCAGCAGTTTAAGCGGTAGCTCCTACAATGAGCAGTTCTTC
V gene: TRBV7-9; CDR3 length: 17; clone size: .; D gene: TRBD2; J gene: TRBJ2-1; CDR3 protein: CASSLEWGGSIYNEQFF; CDR3 DNA: TGTGCCAGCAGCTTAGAATGGGGCGGGAGTATCTACAATGAGCAGTTCTTC
V gene: TRBV2; CDR3 length: 15; clone size: .; D gene: TRBD1; J gene: TRBJ2-5; CDR3 protein: CASSPPGQGQETQYF; CDR3 DNA: TGTGCCAGCAGCCCTCCAGGACAGGGTCAAGAGACCCAGTACTTC
V gene: TRBV6-6; CDR3 length: 14; clone size: .; D gene: TRBD2; J gene: TRBJ2-5; CDR3 protein: CASSKREAPETQYF; CDR3 DNA: TGTGCCAGCAGCAAACGGGAGGCTCCTGAGACCCAGTACTTC
V gene: TRBV6-5; CDR3 length: 13; clone size: once; D gene: TRBD1; J gene: TRBJ1-1; CDR3 protein: CASKRTGSTEAFF; CDR3 DNA: TGTGCCAGCAAGAGGACAGGTTCCACTGAAGCTTTCTTT